The entry below gives a single TCR beta chain sequence along with its context. Its antigen is unknown. Germline V lookup: CDR1 SSHAT, CDR2 FNYEAQ (reference sequence). The CDR3 has 16 residues. This record belongs to a study of blood T cells in healthy people across ages. Study outcomes and limitations: Donors of long life had a larger count of naive CD4+ cells and greater diversity than aged donors.

Every sample had a minimum of 6.5 million PBMCs isolated. A second PCR of roughly 7 to 11 cycles used a sample-barcoded 5' primer and a J-beta primer mix. One entry per CDR3 protein results from TCRdb running MiXCR on the 5' RACE reads. The table lists under 1,100,000 distinct CDR3 sequences, roughly a quarter of them singletons. These data were likewise used in another study, on T cells of mothers and their children. That work states: The donors comprised about 6 children and their three healthy Caucasian mothers.

Sequencing used blood. The origin of this receptor is a girl aged 2 to 9 in good health. The chain has TRBV7-7 and TRBJ2-1; 13 bases line up with TRBD2. The CDR3 loop reads CTSSSTTSGGMHEQFF. The CDR3, as DNA: TGTACTAGCAGCTCCACGACTAGCGGGGGGATGCATGAGCAGTTCTTC.